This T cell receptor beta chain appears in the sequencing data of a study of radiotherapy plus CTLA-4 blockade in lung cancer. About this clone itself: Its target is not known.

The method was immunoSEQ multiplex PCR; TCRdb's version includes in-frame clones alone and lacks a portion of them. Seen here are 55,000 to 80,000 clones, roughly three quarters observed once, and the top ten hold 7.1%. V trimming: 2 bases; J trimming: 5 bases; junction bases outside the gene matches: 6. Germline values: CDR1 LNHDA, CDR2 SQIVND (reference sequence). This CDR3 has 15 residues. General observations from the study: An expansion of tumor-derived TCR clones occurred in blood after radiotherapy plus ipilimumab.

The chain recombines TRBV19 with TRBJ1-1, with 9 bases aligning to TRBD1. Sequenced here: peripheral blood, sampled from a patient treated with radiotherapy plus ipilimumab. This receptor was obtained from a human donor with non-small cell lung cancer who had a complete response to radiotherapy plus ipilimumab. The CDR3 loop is CASSIKGTGRTEAFF. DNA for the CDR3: TGTGCCAGTAGTATAAAGGGGACAGGGAGGACTGAAGCTTTCTTT.